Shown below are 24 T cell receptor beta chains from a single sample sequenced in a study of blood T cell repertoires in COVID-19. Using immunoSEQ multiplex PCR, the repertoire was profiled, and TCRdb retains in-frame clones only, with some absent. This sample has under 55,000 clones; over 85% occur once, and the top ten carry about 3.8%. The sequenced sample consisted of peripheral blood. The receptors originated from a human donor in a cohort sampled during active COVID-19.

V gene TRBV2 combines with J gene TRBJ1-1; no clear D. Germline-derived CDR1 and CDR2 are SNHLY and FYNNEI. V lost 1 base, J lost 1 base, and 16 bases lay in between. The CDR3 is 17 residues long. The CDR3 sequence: CASSEESSRIGNTEAFF. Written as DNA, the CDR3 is TGTGCCAGCAGTGAAGAGTCGTCTCGAATCGGGAACACTGAAGCTTTCTTT.

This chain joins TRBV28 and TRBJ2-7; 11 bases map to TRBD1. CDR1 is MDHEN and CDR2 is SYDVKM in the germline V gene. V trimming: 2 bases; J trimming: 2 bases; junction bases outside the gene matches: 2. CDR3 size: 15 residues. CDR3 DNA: TGTGCCAGCAGTTTAACGGGACAGGGGGCCTACGAGCAGTACTTC. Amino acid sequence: CASSLTGQGAYEQYF.

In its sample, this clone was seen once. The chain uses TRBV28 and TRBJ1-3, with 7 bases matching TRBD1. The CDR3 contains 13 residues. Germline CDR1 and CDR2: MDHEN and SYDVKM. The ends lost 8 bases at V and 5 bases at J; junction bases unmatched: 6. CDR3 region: CASGRGLRNTIYF. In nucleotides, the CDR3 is TGTGCCAGCGGAAGGGGGCTGCGAAACACCATATATTTT.

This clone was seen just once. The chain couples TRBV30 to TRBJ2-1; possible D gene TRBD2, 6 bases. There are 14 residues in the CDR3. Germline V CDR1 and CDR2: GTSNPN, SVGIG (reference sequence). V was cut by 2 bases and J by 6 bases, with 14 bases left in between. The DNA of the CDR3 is TGTGCCTGGAGTCCCGGGGGTCCTCGCAATGAGCAGTTCTTC. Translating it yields CAWSPGGPRNEQFF.

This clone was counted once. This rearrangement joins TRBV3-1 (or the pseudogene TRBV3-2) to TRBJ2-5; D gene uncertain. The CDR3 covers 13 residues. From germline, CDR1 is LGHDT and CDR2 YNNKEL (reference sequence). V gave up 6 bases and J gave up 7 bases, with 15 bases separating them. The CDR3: CASSLFATGTQYF. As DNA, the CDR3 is TGTGCCAGCAGTCTTTTTGCAACGGGGACCCAGTACTTC.

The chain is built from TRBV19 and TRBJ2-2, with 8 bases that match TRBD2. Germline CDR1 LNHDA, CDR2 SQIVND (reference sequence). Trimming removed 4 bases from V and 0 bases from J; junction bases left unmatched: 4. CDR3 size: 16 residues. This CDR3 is CASSRNSGTNTGELFF. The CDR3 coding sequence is TGTGCCAGTAGTAGGAATAGCGGGACGAACACCGGGGAGCTGTTTTTT.

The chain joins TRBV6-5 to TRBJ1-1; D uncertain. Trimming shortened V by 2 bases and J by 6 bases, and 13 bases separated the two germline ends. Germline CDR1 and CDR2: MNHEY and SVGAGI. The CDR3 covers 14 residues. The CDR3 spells CASSYDYRGAEAFF. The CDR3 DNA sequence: TGTGCCAGCAGTTACGACTACCGAGGTGCTGAAGCTTTCTTT.

The CDR3 DNA reads TGTGCCAGCAGCCAGTACAGGGGTGACGAGCAGTACTTC. It translates to CASSQYRGDEQYF. V gene TRBV3-1 (or the pseudogene TRBV3-2) combines with J gene TRBJ2-7; TRBD1 matches 7 bases. Germline CDR1 and CDR2: LGHDT and YNNKEL (reference sequence). The CDR3 is 13 amino acids. V dropped 3 bases and J dropped 5; count of bases not matched to a gene: 4.

The CDR3 DNA is TGTGCCAGCAGCCCTAGCGGGATTAACACCGGGGAGCTGTTTTTT. Amino acids: CASSPSGINTGELFF. This chain joins TRBV9 and TRBJ2-2; 9 bases align to TRBD2. This CDR3 comprises 15 residues. The trim removed 4 bases at V and 2 bases at J, leaving 3 bases unmatched. Per germline, CDR1 SGDLS and CDR2 YYNGEE.

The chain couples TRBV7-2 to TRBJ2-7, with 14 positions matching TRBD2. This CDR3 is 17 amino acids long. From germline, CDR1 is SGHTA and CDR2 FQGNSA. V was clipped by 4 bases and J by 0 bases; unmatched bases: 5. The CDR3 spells CASSYPGTSGSSYEQYV. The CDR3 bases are TGTGCCAGCAGCTACCCCGGGACTAGCGGGAGCTCCTACGAGCAGTACGTC.

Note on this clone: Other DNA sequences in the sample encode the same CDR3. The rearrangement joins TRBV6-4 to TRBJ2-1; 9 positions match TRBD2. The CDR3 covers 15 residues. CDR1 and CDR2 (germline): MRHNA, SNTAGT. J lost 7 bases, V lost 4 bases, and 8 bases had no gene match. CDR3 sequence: CASSVLAGEGNEQFF. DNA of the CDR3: TGTGCCAGCAGTGTGTTAGCGGGAGAAGGGAATGAGCAGTTCTTC.

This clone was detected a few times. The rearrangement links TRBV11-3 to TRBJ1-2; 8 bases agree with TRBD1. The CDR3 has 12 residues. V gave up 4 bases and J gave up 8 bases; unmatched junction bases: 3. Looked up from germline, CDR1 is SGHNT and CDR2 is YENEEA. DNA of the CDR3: TGTGCCAGCAGCTGGACAGGGTCCGGCTACACCTTC. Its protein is CASSWTGSGYTF.

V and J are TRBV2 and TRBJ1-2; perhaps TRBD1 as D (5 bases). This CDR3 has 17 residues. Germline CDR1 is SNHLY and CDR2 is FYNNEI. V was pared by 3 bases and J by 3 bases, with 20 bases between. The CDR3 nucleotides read TGTGCCAGCAGTGAGGATTATGCAGGGAGCGGGGACTATGGCTACACCTTC. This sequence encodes CASSEDYAGSGDYGYTF. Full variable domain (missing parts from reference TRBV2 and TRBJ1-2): EPEVTQTPSHQVTQMGQEVILRCVPISNHLYFYWYRQILGQKVEFLVSFYNNEISEKSEIFDDQFSVERPDGSNFTLKIRSTKLEDSAMYFCASSEDYAGSGDYGYTFGSGTRLTVV.

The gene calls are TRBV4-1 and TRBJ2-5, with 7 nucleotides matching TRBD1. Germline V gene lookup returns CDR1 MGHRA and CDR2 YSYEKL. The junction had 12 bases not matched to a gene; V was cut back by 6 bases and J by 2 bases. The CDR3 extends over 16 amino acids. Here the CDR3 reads CASSQRQGPNQETQYF. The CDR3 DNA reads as TGCGCCAGCAGTCAAAGACAGGGCCCAAATCAAGAGACCCAGTACTTC.

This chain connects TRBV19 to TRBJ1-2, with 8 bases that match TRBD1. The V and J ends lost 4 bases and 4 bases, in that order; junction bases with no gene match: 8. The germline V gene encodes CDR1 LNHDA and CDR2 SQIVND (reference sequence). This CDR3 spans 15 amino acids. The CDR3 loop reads CASSTRTGLVYGYTF. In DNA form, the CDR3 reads TGTGCCAGTAGTACCCGGACAGGGTTGGTCTATGGCTACACCTTC. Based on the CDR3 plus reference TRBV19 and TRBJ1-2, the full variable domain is DGGITQSPKYLFRKEGQNVTLSCEQNLNHDAMYWYRQDPGQGLRLIYYSQIVNDFQKGDIAEGYSVSREKKESFPLTVTSAQKNPTAFYLCASSTRTGLVYGYTFGSGTRLTVV.

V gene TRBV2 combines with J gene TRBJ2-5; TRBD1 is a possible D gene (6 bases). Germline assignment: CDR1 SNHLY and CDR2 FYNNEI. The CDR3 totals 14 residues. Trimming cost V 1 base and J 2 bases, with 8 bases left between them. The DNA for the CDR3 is TGTGCCAGCAGTGAAGACACAGGGCAAGAGACCCAGTACTTC. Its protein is CASSEDTGQETQYF. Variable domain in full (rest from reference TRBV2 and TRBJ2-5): EPEVTQTPSHQVTQMGQEVILRCVPISNHLYFYWYRQILGQKVEFLVSFYNNEISEKSEIFDDQFSVERPDGSNFTLKIRSTKLEDSAMYFCASSEDTGQETQYFGPGTRLLVL.

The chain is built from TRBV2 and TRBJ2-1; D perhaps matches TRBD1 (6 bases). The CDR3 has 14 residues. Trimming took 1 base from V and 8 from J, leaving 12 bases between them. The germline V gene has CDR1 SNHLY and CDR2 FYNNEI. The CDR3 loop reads CASSEDRVGDEQFF. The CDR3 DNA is TGTGCCAGCAGTGAAGACAGGGTTGGTGATGAGCAGTTCTTC.

CDR3 in amino acids: CASSQGLAGIDTQYF. In DNA form, the CDR3 reads TGTGCCAGCAGCCAAGGACTAGCGGGAATCGATACGCAGTATTTT. V is TRBV5-4 and J is TRBJ2-3; TRBD2 matches 12 bases. Germline V gene data show CDR1 as SGHNT and CDR2 as YYREEE (reference sequence). The CDR3 has 15 residues. J lost 6 bases, V lost 4 bases, and 6 bases had no gene match.

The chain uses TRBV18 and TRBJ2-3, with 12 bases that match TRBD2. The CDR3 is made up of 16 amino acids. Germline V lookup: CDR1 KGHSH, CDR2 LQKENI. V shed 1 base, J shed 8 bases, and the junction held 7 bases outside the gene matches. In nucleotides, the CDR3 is TGTGCCAGCTCACCACGGCAGGCTAGCGGGAGGGCTACGCAGTATTTT. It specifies CASSPRQASGRATQYF.

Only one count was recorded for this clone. The CDR3 DNA sequence: TGTGCCAGCAGCTTAAAACTAGCGCTTCCCTACGAGCAGTACTTC. Its translation: CASSLKLALPYEQYF. The chain carries TRBV13 and TRBJ2-7; 7 bases agree with TRBD2. The CDR3 consists of 15 residues. V shed 2 bases and J 2 bases; nucleotides not matched to a gene: 6. CDR1 and CDR2 (germline): PRHDT, FYEKMQ (reference sequence). The variable domain in full, completed from reference TRBV13 and TRBJ2-7, reads AAGVIQSPRHLIKEKRETATLKCYPIPRHDTVYWYQQGPGQDPQFLISFYEKMQSDKGSIPDRFSAQQFSDYHSELNMSSLELGDSALYFCASSLKLALPYEQYFGPGTRLTVT.

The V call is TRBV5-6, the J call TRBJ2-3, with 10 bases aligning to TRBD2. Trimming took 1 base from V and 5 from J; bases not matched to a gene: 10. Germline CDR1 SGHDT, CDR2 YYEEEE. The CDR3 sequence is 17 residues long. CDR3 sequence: CASSLRMGTSGKDTQYF. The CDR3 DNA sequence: TGTGCCAGCAGCTTGAGAATGGGCACTAGCGGGAAAGATACGCAGTATTTT.

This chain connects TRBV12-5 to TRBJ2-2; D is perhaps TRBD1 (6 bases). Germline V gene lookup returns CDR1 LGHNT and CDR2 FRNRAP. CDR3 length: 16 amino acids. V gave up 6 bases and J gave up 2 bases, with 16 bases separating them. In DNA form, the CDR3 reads TGTGCTAGTGGCCATCTTCCGGGACAAAACACCGGGGAGCTGTTTTTT. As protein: CASGHLPGQNTGELFF.

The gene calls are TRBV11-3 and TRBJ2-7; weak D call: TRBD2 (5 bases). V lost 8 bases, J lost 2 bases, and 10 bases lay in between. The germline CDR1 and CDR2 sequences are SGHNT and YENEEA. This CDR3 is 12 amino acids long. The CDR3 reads CASGEGTYEQYV. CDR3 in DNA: TGTGCCAGCGGTGAGGGTACCTACGAGCAGTACGTC.

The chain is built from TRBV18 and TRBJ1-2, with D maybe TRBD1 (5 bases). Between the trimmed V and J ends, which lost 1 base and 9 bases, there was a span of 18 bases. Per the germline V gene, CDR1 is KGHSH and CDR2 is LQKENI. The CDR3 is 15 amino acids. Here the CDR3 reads CASSPLTTDQDRYTF. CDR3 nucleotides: TGTGCCAGCTCACCACTAACGACAGACCAAGATCGCTACACCTTC.